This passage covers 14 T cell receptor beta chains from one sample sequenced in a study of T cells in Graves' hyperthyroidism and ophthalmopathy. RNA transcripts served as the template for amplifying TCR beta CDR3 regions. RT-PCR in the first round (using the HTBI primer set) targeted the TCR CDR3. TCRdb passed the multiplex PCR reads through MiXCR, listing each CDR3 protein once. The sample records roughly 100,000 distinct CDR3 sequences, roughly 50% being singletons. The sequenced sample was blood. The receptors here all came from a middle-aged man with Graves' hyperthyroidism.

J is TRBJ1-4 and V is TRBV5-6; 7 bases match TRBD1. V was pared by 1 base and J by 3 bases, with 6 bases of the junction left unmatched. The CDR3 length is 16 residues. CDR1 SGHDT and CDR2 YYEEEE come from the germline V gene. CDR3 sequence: CASSLTSGGPNEKLFF. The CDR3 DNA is TGTGCCAGCAGCTTGACCTCAGGGGGACCTAATGAAAAACTGTTTTTT.

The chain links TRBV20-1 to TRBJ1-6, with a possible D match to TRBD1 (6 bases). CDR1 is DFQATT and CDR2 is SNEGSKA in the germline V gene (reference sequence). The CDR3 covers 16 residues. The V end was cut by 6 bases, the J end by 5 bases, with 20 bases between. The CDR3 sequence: CSALRLAGDNNSPLHF. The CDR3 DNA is TGCAGTGCCCTGAGACTAGCGGGGGACAATAATTCACCCCTCCACTTT.

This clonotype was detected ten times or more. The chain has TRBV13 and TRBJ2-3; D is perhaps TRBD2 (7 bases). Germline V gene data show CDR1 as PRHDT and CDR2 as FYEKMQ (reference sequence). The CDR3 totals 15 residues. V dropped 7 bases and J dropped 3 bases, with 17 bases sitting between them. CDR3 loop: CASIRRGARTDTQYF. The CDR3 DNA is TGTGCCAGCATCCGCCGGGGGGCGCGGACAGATACGCAGTATTTT.

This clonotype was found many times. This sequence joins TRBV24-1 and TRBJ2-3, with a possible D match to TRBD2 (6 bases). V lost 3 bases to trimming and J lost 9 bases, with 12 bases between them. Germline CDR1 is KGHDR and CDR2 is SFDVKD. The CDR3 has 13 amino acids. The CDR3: CATSDPGLLTQYF. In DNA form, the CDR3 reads TGTGCCACCAGTGATCCGGGACTGCTCACGCAGTATTTT.

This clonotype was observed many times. CDR3 protein: CSAQVGKNTGELFF. The CDR3 DNA sequence: TGCAGTGCCCAGGTCGGGAAGAACACCGGGGAGCTGTTTTTT. The chain joins TRBV20-1 to TRBJ2-2, with D perhaps TRBD2 (5 bases). The CDR3 contains 14 residues. Germline CDR1 is DFQATT and CDR2 is SNEGSKA (reference sequence). V was shortened by 6 bases and J by 1 base, with 12 bases between the two germline ends.

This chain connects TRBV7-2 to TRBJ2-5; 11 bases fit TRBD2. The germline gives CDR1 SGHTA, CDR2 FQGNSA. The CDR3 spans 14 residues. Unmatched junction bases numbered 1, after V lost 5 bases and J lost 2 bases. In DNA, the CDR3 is TGTGCCAGCAGCACTAGCGGGGGACAAGAGACCCAGTACTTC. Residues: CASSTSGGQETQYF.

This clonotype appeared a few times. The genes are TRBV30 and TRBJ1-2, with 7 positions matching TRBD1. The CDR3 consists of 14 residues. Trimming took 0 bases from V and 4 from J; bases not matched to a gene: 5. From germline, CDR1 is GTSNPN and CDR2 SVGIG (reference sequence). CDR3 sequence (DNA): TGTGCCTGGAGTGTGGGCAGGGGGACCTATGGCTACACCTTC. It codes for CAWSVGRGTYGYTF.

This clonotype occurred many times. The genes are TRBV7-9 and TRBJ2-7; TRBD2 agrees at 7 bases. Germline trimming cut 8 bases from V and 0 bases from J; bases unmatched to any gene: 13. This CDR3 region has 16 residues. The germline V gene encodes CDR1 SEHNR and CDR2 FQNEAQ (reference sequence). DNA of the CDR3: TGTGCCAGCTCTAGACGGACGGCGGGGGACTCCTACGAGCAGTACTTC. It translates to CASSRRTAGDSYEQYF.

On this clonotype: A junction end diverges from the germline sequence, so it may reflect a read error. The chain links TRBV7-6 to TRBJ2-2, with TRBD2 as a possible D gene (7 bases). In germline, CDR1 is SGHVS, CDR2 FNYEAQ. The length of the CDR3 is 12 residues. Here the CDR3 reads CASRRDTGGLSF. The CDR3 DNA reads TGTGCCAGCCGACGTGACACCGGGGGGCTGTCTTTT.

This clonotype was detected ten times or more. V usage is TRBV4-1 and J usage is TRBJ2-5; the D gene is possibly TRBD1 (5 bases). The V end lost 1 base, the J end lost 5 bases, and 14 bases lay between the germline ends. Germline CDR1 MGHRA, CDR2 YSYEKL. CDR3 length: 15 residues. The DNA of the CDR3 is TGCGCCAGCAGCCAAGGAAGGCAGGGAAGGGAGACCCAGTACTTC. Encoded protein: CASSQGRQGRETQYF.

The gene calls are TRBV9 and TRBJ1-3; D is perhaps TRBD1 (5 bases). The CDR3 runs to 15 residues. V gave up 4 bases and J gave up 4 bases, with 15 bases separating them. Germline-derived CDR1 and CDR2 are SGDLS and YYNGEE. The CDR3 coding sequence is TGTGCCAGCAGCCCGAGGACCTGGGACGGAAACACCATATATTTT. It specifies CASSPRTWDGNTIYF.

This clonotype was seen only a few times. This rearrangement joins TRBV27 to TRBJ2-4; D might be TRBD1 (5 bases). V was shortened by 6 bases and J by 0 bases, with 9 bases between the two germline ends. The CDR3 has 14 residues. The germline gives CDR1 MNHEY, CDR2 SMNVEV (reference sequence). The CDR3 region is CASSTGLAKNIQYF. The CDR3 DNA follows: TGTGCCAGCAGCACAGGATTAGCCAAAAACATTCAGTACTTC.

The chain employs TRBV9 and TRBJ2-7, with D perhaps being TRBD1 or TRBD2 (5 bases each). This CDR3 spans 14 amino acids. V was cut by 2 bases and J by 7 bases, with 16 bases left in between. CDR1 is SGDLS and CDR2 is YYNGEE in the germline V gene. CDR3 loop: CASSVAAGTGEQYF. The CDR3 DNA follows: TGTGCCAGCAGCGTGGCCGCAGGGACGGGGGAGCAGTACTTC.

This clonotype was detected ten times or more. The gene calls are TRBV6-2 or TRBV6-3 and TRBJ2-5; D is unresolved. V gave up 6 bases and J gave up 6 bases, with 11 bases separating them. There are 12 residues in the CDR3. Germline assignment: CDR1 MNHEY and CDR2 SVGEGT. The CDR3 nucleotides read TGTGCCAGCAGCCCCCTCTTAAAGACCCAGTACTTC. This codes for CASSPLLKTQYF.